This TCR beta chain is from a study of siplizumab effects on memory and regulatory T cells. The assay was immunoSEQ multiplex PCR, and TCRdb's table has in-frame clones only and misses some. Here the sample spans around 100,000 clones, about 93% being singletons. Comment on this clone: Its antigen remains unknown.

The CDR3 length is 12 residues. Trimming cost V 1 base and J 4 bases, with 5 bases left between them. Germline CDR1 is MNHNS and CDR2 is SASEGT. Study outcomes and limitations: Roughly 75-96% of proliferating clones (CD4+ or CD8+) could not be assigned a naive or memory phenotype. With siplizumab, mappable alloreactive CD4+ clones averaged roughly 65% Treg-derived, versus 25% to 30% in controls.

Sequencing was carried out using CD4+ T cells sorted from blood. The chain joins TRBV6-1 to TRBJ2-7; D call uncertain. The origin of this receptor is a human donor in good health. The CDR3 DNA reads TGTGCCAGCAGTGAAGTGGGGTACGAGCAGTACTTC. Protein sequence: CASSEVGYEQYF.